This TCR beta chain is from a study of shared clonotypes between healthy human individuals. Study-wide results and limits: Genetic and exposure-history diversity was limited by the few donors. Non-shared clonotypes displayed generation probabilities falling below those of clonotypes present in all four donors.

In the study's own analysis: From ImmunoSEQ came sequences covering only the junction and carrying no quality scores, so filtering differed. The data were produced by immunoSEQ multiplex PCR, yet TCRdb's version contains in-frame clones alone and is incomplete. The V and J calls and clone size were taken over from that table, and D and trimming were inferred from the DNA. Of over 2,000,000 clones listed, over 85% are singletons. The length of the CDR3 is 15 residues. Germline values: CDR1 MGHRA, CDR2 YSYEKL. Trimming removed 4 bases at V and 1 base at J, with 14 bases between. About this clone itself: Its antigen is as yet unknown.

Selected positively for CCR7 and CD45RO-negative, naive CD8 cells excluded terminally differentiated effector memory CD45RA+ cells. All participating donors were Caucasian adults from Nashville, Tennessee. The chain joins TRBV4-1 to TRBJ2-7; unclear D gene. Sequenced material: naive CD8+ T cells from PBMCs. The sequence was collected from a man between 18 and 35 years old in good health. Some clones in this sample may be carry-over from other donors' samples. The CDR3, as DNA: TGCGCCAGCAGCCTCGAAAGAAGCAGGTCCTACGAGCAGTACTTC. Protein: CASSLERSRSYEQYF.